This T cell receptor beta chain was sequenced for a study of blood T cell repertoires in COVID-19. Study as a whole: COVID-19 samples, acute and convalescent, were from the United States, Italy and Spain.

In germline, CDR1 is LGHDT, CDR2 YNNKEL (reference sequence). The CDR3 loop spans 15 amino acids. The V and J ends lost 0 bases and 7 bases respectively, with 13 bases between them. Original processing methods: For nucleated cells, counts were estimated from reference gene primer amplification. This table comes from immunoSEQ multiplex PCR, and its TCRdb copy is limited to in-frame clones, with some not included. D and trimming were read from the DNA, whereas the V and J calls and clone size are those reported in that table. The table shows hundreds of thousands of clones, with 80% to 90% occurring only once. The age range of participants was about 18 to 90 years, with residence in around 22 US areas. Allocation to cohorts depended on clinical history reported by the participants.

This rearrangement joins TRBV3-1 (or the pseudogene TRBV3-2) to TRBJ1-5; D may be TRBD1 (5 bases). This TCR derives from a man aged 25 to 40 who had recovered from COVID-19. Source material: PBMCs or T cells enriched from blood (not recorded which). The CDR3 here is CASSQDPRVGQPQHF. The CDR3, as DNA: TGTGCCAGCAGCCAAGATCCCAGGGTCGGACAGCCCCAGCATTTT.